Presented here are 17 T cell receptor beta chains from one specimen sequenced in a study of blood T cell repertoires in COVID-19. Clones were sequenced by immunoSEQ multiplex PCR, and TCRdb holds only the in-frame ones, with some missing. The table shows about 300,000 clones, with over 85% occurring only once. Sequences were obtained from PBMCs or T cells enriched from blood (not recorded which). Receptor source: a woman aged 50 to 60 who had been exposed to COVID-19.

In nucleotides, the CDR3 is TGTGCCAGCAGTGACTCAGGGACAGGGTTGAATGAGCAGTTCTTC. The encoded protein is CASSDSGTGLNEQFF. The J gene is TRBJ2-1, the V gene TRBV6-4, with 9 bases fitting TRBD1. The V segment lost 0 bases and the J segment 7 bases; nucleotides outside the gene matches: 4. The CDR3 consists of 15 residues. The V gene's germline CDR1 is MRHNA and CDR2 SNTAGT.

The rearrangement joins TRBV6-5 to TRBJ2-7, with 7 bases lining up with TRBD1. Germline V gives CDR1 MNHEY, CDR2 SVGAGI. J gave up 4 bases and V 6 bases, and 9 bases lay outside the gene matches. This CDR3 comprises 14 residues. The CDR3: CASRTGQEIYEQYF. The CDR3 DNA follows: TGTGCCAGCAGGACTGGACAGGAGATATACGAGCAGTACTTC.

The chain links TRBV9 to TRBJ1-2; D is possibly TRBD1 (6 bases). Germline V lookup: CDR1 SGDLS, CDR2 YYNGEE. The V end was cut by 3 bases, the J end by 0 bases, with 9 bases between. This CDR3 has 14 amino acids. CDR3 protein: CASSDGTTNYGYTF. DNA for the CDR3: TGTGCCAGCAGCGACGGGACAACTAACTATGGCTACACCTTC.

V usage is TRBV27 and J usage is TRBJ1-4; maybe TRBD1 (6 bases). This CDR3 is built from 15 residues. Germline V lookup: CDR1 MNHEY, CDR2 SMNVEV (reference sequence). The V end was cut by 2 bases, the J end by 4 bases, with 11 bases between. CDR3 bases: TGTGCCAGCAGTTTAGGTCAGGGGATTAATGAAAAACTGTTTTTT. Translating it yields CASSLGQGINEKLFF.

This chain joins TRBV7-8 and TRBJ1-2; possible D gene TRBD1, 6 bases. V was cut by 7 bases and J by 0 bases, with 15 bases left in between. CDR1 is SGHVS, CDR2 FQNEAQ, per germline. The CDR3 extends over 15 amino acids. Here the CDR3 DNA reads TGTGCCAGCACCCCAGGGACATTAGCTAACTATGGCTACACCTTC. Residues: CASTPGTLANYGYTF.

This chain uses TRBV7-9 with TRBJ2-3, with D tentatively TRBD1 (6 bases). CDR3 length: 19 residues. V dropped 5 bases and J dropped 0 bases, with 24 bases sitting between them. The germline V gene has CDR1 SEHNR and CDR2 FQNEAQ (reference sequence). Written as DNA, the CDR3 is TGTGCCAGCAGCCCGACCCGACGGGAAGGGGGAACTAGCACAGATACGCAGTATTTT. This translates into CASSPTRREGGTSTDTQYF.

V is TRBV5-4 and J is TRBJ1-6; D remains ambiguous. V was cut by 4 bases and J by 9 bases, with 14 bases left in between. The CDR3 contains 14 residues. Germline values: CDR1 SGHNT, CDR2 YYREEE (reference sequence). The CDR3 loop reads CASSRPQEGSPLHF. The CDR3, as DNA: TGTGCCAGCAGCCGGCCCCAGGAGGGTTCACCCCTCCACTTT.

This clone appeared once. The CDR3 is CSVSPTVNTGELFF. The CDR3 DNA reads as TGCAGCGTGAGCCCGACAGTCAACACCGGGGAGCTGTTTTTT. The gene calls are TRBV29-1 and TRBJ2-2, with TRBD1 as a possible D gene (5 bases). Germline V gene sequence: CDR1 SQVTM, CDR2 ANQGSEA. V lost 6 bases and J 2 bases, leaving 13 bases between the germline ends. This CDR3 contains 14 residues.

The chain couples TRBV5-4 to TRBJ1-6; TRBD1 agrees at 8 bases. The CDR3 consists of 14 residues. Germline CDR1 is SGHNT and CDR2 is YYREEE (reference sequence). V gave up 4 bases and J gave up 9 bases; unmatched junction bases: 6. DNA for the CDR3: TGTGCCAGCAGCATGGACAGGGTCCGTTCACCCCTCCACTTT. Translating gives CASSMDRVRSPLHF.

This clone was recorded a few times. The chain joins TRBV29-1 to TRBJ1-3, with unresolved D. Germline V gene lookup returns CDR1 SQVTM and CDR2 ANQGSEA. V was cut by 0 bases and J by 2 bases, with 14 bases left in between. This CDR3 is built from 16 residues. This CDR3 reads CSVEDQEGTPGNTIYF. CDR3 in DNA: TGCAGCGTTGAAGATCAGGAGGGCACCCCTGGAAACACCATATATTTT.

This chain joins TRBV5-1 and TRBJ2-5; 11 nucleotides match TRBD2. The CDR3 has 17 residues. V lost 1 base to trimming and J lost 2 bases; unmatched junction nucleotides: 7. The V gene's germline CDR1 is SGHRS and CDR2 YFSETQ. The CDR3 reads CASSLMASGGSQETQYF. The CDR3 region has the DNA TGCGCCAGCAGCTTGATGGCTAGCGGGGGGAGTCAAGAGACCCAGTACTTC.

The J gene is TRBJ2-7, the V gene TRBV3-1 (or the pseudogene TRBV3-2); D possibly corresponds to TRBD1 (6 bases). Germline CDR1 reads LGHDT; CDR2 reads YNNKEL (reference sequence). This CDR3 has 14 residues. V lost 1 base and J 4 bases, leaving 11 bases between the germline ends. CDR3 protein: CASSQAQGPYEQYF. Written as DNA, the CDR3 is TGTGCCAGCAGCCAAGCGCAGGGGCCATACGAGCAGTACTTC.

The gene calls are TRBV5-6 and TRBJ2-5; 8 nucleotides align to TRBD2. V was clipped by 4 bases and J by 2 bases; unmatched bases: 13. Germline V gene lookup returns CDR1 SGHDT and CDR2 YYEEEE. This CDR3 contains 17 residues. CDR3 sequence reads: CASSPTGRGGPQETQYF. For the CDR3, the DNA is TGTGCCAGCAGCCCCACCGGTCGCGGGGGGCCGCAAGAGACCCAGTACTTC.

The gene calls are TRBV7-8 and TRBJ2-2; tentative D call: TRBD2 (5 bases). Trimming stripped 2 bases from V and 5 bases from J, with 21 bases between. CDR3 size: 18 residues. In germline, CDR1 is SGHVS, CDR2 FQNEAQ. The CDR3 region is CASSLPRTGSTRTGELFF. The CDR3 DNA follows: TGTGCCAGCAGCTTACCCCGCACGGGGTCGACGAGAACCGGGGAGCTGTTTTTT. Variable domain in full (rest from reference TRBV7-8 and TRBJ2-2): GAGVSQSPRYKVAKRGQDVALRCDPISGHVSLFWYQQALGQGPEFLTYFQNEAQLDKSGLPSDRFFAERPEGSVSTLKIQRTQQEDSAVYLCASSLPRTGSTRTGELFFGEGSRLTVL.

The CDR3 DNA follows: TGTGCCAGCAGGGGCATGGGTGAAGCTTTCTTT. This encodes CASRGMGEAFF. This chain uses TRBV12-3 or TRBV12-4 with TRBJ1-1; no clear D. The CDR3 contains 11 residues. The ends were cut back, 6 bases at V and 7 bases at J, with 9 bases in the middle.

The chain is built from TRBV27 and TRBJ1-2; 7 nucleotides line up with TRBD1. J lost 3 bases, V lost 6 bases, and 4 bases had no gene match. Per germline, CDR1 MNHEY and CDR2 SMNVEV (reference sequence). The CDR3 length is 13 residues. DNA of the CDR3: TGTGCCAGCAGCCCCGGGACAGACTATGGCTACACCTTC. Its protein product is CASSPGTDYGYTF.

The CDR3 DNA follows: TGCGCCAGCAGCTTGACAGGAATGAACACTGAAGCTTTCTTT. Translating gives CASSLTGMNTEAFF. The rearrangement links TRBV5-1 to TRBJ1-1, with D maybe TRBD1 (5 bases). The CDR3 is 14 amino acids. Germline V gene lookup returns CDR1 SGHRS and CDR2 YFSETQ. V gave up 1 base and J gave up 0 bases, with 7 bases separating them.